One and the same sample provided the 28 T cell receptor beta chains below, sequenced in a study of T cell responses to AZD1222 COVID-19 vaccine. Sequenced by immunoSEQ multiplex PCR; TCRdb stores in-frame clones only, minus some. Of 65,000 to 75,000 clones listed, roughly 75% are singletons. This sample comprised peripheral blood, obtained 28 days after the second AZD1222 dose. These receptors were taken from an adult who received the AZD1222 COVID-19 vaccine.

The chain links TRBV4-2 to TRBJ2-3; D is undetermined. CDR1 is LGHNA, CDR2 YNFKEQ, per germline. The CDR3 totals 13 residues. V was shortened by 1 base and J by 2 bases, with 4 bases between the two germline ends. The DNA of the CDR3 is TGTGCCAGCAGCCAAGTCCTCACAGATACGCAGTATTTT. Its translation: CASSQVLTDTQYF.

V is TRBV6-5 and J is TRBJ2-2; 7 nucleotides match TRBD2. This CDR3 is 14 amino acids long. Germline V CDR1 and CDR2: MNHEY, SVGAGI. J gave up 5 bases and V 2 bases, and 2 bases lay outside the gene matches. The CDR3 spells CASSYGEGTGELFF. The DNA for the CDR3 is TGTGCCAGCAGTTACGGGGAGGGGACCGGGGAGCTGTTTTTT.

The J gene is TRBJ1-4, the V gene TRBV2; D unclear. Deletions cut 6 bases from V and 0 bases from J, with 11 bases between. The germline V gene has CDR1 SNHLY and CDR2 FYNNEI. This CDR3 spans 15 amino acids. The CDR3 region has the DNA TGTGCCAGCAGGTCGAATGGCCCAACTAATGAAAAACTGTTTTTT. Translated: CASRSNGPTNEKLFF.

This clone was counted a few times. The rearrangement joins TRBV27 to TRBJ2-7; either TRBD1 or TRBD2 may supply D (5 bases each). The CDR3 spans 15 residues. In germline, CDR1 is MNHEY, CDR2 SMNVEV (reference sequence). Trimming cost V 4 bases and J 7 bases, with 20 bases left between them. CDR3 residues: CASSSRDLPFEEQYF. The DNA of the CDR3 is TGTGCCAGCAGTTCCCGGGACCTACCCTTTGAGGAGCAGTACTTC.

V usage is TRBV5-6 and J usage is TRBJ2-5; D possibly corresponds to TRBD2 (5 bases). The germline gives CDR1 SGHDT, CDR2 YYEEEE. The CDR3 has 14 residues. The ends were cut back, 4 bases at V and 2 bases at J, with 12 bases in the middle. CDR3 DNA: TGTGCCAGCAGCCCGGGGTACGCTCAAGAGACCCAGTACTTC. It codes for CASSPGYAQETQYF.

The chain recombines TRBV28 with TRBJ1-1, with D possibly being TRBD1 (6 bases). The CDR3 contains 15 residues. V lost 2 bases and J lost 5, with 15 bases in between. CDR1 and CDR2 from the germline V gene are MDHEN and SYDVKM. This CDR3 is CASSLLTGGLTEAFF. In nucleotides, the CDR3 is TGTGCCAGCAGTTTACTTACGGGGGGCCTAACTGAAGCTTTCTTT.

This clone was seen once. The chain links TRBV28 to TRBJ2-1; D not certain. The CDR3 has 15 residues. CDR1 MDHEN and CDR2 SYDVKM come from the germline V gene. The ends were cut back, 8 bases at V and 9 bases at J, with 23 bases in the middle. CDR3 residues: CASRITGPPAGEQFF. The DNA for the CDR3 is TGTGCCAGCCGAATCACCGGGCCCCCAGCAGGTGAGCAGTTCTTC. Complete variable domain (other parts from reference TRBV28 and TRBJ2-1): DVKVTQSSRYLVKRTGEKVFLECVQDMDHENMFWYRQDPGLGLRLIYFSYDVKMKEKGDIPEGYSVSREKKERFSLILESASTNQTSMYLCASRITGPPAGEQFFGPGTRLTVL.

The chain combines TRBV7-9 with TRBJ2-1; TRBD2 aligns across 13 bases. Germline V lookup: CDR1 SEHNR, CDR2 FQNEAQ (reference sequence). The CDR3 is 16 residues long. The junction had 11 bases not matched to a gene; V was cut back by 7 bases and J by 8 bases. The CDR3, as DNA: TGTGCCAGCACCCCTAGGGGGACTAGCGGGGTCCATGAGCAGTTCTTC. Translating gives CASTPRGTSGVHEQFF.

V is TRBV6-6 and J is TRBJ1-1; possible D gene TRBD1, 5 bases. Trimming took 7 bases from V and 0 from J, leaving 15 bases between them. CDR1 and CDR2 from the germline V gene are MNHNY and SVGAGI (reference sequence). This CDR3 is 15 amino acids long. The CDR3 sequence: CASIPGLNMNTEAFF. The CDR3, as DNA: TGTGCCAGCATTCCGGGACTCAACATGAACACTGAAGCTTTCTTT.

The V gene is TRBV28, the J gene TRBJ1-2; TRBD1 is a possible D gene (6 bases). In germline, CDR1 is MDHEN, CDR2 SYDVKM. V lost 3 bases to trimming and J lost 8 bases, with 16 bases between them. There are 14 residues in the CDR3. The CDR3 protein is CASSFLSIGTGYTF. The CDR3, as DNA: TGTGCCAGCAGTTTTTTGTCTATCGGGACAGGCTACACCTTC.

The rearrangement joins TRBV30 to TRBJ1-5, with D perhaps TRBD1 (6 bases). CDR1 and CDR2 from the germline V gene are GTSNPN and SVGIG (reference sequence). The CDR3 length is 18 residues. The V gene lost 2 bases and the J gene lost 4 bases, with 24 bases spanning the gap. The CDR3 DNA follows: TGTGCCTGGAGTCCGTCCCGTATAGGGGGAGAGTGGAATCAGCCCCAGCATTTT. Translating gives CAWSPSRIGGEWNQPQHF.

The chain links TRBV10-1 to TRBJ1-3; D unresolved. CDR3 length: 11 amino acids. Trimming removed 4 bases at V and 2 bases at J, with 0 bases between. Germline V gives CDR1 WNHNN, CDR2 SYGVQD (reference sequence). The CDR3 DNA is TGCGCCAGCAGTGCTGGAAACACCATATATTTT. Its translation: CASSAGNTIYF.

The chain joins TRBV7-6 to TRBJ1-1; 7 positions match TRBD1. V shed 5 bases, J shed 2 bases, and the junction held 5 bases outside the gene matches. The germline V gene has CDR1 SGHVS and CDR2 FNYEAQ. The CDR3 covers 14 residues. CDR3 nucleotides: TGTGCCAGCAGCCTCGGGACAGCTAACACTGAAGCTTTCTTT. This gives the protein CASSLGTANTEAFF.

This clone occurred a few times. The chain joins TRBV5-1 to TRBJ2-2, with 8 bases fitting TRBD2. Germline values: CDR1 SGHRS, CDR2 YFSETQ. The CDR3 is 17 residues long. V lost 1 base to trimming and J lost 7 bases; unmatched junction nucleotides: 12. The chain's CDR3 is CASSLFSDSGAGGELFF. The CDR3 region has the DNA TGCGCCAGCAGCTTGTTTTCGGATAGCGGGGCTGGCGGGGAGCTGTTTTTT.

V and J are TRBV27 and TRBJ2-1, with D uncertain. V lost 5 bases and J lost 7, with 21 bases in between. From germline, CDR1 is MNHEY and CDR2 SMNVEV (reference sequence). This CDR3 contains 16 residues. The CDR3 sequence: CASSAPLVGIGNEQFF. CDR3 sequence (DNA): TGTGCCAGCAGTGCACCGTTAGTGGGAATCGGGAATGAGCAGTTCTTC.

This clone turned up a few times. CDR3 protein: CASSLDDNSPLHF. The CDR3 nucleotides are TGTGCCAGCAGCTTAGATGATAATTCACCCCTCCACTTT. This chain connects TRBV7-2 to TRBJ1-6; no clear D. The CDR3 sequence is 13 residues long. Germline V gene lookup returns CDR1 SGHTA and CDR2 FQGNSA. Trimming removed 1 base from V and 5 bases from J, with 3 bases in between.

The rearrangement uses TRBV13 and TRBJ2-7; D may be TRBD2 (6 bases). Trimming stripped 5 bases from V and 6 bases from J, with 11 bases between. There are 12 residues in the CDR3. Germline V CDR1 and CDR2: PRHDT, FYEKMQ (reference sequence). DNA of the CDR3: TGTGCCAGCAGCCTACGGGAGACCGAGCAGTACTTC. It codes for CASSLRETEQYF.

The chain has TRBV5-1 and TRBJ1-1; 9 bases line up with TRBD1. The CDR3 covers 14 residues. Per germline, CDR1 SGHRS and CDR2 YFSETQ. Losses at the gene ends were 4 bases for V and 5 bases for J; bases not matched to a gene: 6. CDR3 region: CASSEGQGGTEAFF. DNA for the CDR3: TGCGCCAGCAGCGAGGGACAGGGTGGAACTGAAGCTTTCTTT.

The CDR3 DNA sequence: TGCAGCGTTGAAGCTGGGGGCCAATATACGCAGTATTTT. Protein sequence: CSVEAGGQYTQYF. V is TRBV29-1 and J is TRBJ2-3; possible D gene TRBD1, 6 bases. The CDR3 contains 13 residues. Germline V gene data show CDR1 as SQVTM and CDR2 as ANQGSEA. V was cut by 1 base and J by 7 bases, with 12 bases left in between.

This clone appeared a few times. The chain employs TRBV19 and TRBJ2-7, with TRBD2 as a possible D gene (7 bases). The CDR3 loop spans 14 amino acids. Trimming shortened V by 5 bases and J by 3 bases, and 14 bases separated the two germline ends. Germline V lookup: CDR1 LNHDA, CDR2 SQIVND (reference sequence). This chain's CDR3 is CASSDRGGVYEQYF. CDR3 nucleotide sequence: TGTGCCAGTAGTGATAGAGGGGGGGTCTACGAGCAGTACTTC.

CDR3 nucleotides: TGTGCCAGCAAGCAGCGAATGGACTATGGCTACACCTTC. It codes for CASKQRMDYGYTF. This chain joins TRBV27 and TRBJ1-2; D gene unclear. The length of the CDR3 is 13 residues. V was pared by 7 bases and J by 3 bases, with 12 bases between. Germline V gene data show CDR1 as MNHEY and CDR2 as SMNVEV (reference sequence).

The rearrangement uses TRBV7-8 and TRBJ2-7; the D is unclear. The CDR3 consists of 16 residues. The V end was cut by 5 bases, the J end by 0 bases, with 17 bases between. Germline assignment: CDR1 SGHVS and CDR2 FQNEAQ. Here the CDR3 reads CASSDGRRLSSYEQYF. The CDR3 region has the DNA TGTGCCAGCAGCGATGGACGGCGCCTGAGCTCCTACGAGCAGTACTTC.

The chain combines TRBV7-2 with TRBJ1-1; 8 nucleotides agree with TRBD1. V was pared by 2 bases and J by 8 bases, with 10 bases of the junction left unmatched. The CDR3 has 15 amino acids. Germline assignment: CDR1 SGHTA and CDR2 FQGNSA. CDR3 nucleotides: TGTGCCAGCAGCTTAACCGCCCTGACAGGGGCAGAAGCTTTCTTT. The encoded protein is CASSLTALTGAEAFF.

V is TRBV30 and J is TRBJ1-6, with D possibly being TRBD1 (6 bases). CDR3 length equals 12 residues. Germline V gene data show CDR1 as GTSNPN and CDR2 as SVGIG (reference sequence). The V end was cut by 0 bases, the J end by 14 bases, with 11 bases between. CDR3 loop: CAWSVQGRTLHF. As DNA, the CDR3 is TGTGCCTGGAGTGTACAGGGTCGGACCCTCCACTTT.

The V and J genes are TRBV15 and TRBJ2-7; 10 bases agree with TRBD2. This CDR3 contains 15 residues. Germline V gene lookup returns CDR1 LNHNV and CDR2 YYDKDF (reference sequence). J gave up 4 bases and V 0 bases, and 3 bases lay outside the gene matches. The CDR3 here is CATSRESSGGYEQYF. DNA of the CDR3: TGTGCCACCAGCAGAGAAAGTAGCGGGGGGTACGAGCAGTACTTC.

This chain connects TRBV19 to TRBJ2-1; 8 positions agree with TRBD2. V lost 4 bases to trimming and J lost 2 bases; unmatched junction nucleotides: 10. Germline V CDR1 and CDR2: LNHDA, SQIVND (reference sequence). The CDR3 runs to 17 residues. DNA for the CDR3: TGTGCCAGTAGTAGAACCGGGACTAGTAGCCCCTACAATGAGCAGTTCTTC. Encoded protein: CASSRTGTSSPYNEQFF.

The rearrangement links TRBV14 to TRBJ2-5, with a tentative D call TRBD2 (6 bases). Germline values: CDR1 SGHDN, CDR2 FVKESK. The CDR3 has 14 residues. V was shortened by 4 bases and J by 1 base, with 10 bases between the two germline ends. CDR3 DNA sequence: TGTGCCAGCAGCCCGGGGGTGCTCCAAGAGACCCAGTACTTC. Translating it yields CASSPGVLQETQYF.

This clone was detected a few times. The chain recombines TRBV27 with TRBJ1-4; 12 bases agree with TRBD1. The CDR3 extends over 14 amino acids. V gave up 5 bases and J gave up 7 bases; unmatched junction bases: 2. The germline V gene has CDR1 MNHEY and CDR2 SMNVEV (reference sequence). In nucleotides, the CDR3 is TGTGCCAGCAGTGGGACAGGGGGCGGTGAAAAACTGTTTTTT. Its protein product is CASSGTGGGEKLFF.